Shown below are 27 T cell receptor beta chains from a single sample sequenced in a study of blood T cells in healthy people across ages. PCR was performed a second time for 7 to 11 cycles using a sample-barcoded 5' primer and a J-beta primer mix. Via MiXCR, TCRdb re-called the 5' RACE reads, giving one row per CDR3 protein. The table lists 700,000 to 950,000 distinct CDR3 sequences, 58% of them singletons. The specimen was blood. These TCRs come from a man aged 30-40 years in good health.

The rearrangement uses TRBV20-1 and TRBJ2-7, with 9 bases identical to TRBD2. CDR1 DFQATT and CDR2 SNEGSKA come from the germline V gene (reference sequence). Germline trimming cut 4 bases from V and 4 bases from J; bases unmatched to any gene: 11. The CDR3 has 15 amino acids. The DNA of the CDR3 is TGCAGTGCTACGTACCCTAGCGGGGTAGGTTACGAGCAGTACTTC. Encoded protein: CSATYPSGVGYEQYF.

This clonotype has a handful of counts. This chain joins TRBV29-1 and TRBJ2-1; D remains unclear. The CDR3 spans 11 residues. Deletions cut 4 bases from V and 7 bases from J, with 8 bases between. Germline lookup yields CDR1 SQVTM and CDR2 ANQGSEA. CDR3 amino acids: CSVVLVNEQFF. For the CDR3, the DNA is TGCAGCGTTGTGCTAGTGAATGAGCAGTTCTTC.

V usage is TRBV2 and J usage is TRBJ2-1, with a weak D call TRBD1 (6 bases). The CDR3 has 13 residues. Germline assignment: CDR1 SNHLY and CDR2 FYNNEI. V was pared by 5 bases and J by 1 base, with 6 bases between. Here the CDR3 DNA reads TGTGCCAGCAGTACAGGGTCCTACAATGAGCAGTTCTTC. Protein: CASSTGSYNEQFF. The whole variable domain, filled in from reference TRBV2 and TRBJ2-1, reads EPEVTQTPSHQVTQMGQEVILRCVPISNHLYFYWYRQILGQKVEFLVSFYNNEISEKSEIFDDQFSVERPDGSNFTLKIRSTKLEDSAMYFCASSTGSYNEQFFGPGTRLTVL.

The chain couples TRBV2 to TRBJ2-1; the D is unclear. The CDR3 loop spans 11 amino acids. Between the trimmed V and J ends, which lost 1 base and 9 bases, there was a span of 4 bases. The germline V gene encodes CDR1 SNHLY and CDR2 FYNNEI. The CDR3 region is CASSEGVEQFF. CDR3 nucleotides: TGTGCCAGCAGTGAAGGAGTTGAGCAGTTCTTC.

The chain has TRBV6-6 and TRBJ1-2, with 9 bases lining up with TRBD1. J lost 2 bases, V lost 6 bases, and 4 bases had no gene match. Germline-derived CDR1 and CDR2 are MNHNY and SVGAGI (reference sequence). This CDR3 spans 14 amino acids. The CDR3, as DNA: TGTGCCAGCAGGGGGGGACAGGGAAACTATGGCTACACCTTC. Protein sequence: CASRGGQGNYGYTF.

V and J are TRBV19 and TRBJ1-2, with a weak D call TRBD1 (5 bases). Germline V CDR1 and CDR2: LNHDA, SQIVND (reference sequence). The CDR3 runs 13 residues. Trimming removed 5 bases from V and 8 bases from J, with 15 bases in between. The CDR3 sequence is CASSSGGRMGYTF. The CDR3 coding sequence is TGTGCCAGTAGTTCCGGGGGACGGATGGGCTACACCTTC.

This clonotype showed up just a few times. The CDR3, as DNA: TGTGCCATCAAAGGGGGGACCAAAGAGACCCAGTACTTC. The encoded protein is CAIKGGTKETQYF. This sequence joins TRBV10-3 and TRBJ2-5, with D possibly called TRBD1 or TRBD2 (6 bases each). With 7 bases removed from V and 3 bases from J, the gap between germline ends came to 12 bases. CDR3 size: 13 residues. Germline V CDR1 and CDR2: ENHRY, SYGVKD.

V usage is TRBV7-2 and J usage is TRBJ2-7; D might be TRBD1 or TRBD2, each matching 5 bases. The CDR3 has 14 residues. Germline V gives CDR1 SGHTA, CDR2 FQGNSA. The V gene lost 2 bases and the J gene lost 3 bases, with 11 bases spanning the gap. The chain's CDR3 is CASSLNRDDYEQYF. In nucleotides, the CDR3 is TGTGCCAGCAGCTTAAACCGGGACGACTACGAGCAGTACTTC.

This clonotype has only a few counts. The chain employs TRBV29-1 and TRBJ1-2, with D tentatively TRBD1 (5 bases). The CDR3 is 13 amino acids. The germline gives CDR1 SQVTM, CDR2 ANQGSEA. V shed 4 bases and J shed 2 bases, with 11 bases lying between them. CDR3 in amino acids: CSVALEGNYGYTF. The CDR3 bases are TGCAGCGTTGCATTGGAGGGGAACTATGGCTACACCTTC. The variable domain in full, with the rest retrieved from reference TRBV29-1 and TRBJ1-2, is SAVISQKPSRDICQRGTSLTIQCQVDSQVTMMFWYRQQPGQSLTLIATANQGSEATYESGFVIDKFPISRPNLTFSTLTVSNMSPEDSSIYLCSVALEGNYGYTFGSGTRLTVV.

This clonotype showed up many times. CDR3 loop: CASSPRSEAFF. DNA for the CDR3: TGTGCCAGCAGTCCACGTAGTGAAGCTTTCTTT. This chain links TRBV7-2 with TRBJ1-1, with D unclear. Deletions cut 6 bases from V and 7 bases from J, with 9 bases between. This CDR3 is 11 amino acids long. The V gene's germline CDR1 is SGHTA and CDR2 FQGNSA.

The chain links TRBV7-8 to TRBJ2-3; TRBD1 or TRBD2 may be the D gene (5 bases each). This CDR3 is built from 15 residues. Looked up from germline, CDR1 is SGHVS and CDR2 is FQNEAQ. The CDR3 loop is CADSAGGRVTDTQYF. The CDR3 nucleotides read TGTGCGGACTCCGCGGGCGGCAGGGTGACAGATACGCAGTATTTT.

The chain recombines TRBV7-2 with TRBJ2-2; 8 nucleotides align to TRBD1. The CDR3 consists of 17 residues. V shed 4 bases, J shed 3 bases, and the junction held 10 bases outside the gene matches. Germline V gene data show CDR1 as SGHTA and CDR2 as FQGNSA. Here the CDR3 reads CASSSRWDRTHTGELFF. In DNA form, the CDR3 reads TGTGCCAGCAGCTCGAGATGGGACAGGACTCACACCGGGGAGCTGTTTTTT.

The chain joins TRBV5-1 to TRBJ2-3; D assignment may be TRBD1 or TRBD2 (5 bases each). The CDR3 has 15 residues. Trimming shortened V by 6 bases and J by 2 bases, and 16 bases separated the two germline ends. Germline V gene sequence: CDR1 SGHRS, CDR2 YFSETQ. The CDR3 DNA reads as TGCGCCAGCAACCCCAGGGACGGATTCACAGATACGCAGTATTTT. Protein product: CASNPRDGFTDTQYF.

This clonotype was found once. The gene calls are TRBV7-2 and TRBJ1-5, with D uncertain. The CDR3 has 13 residues. The ends were cut back, 5 bases at V and 8 bases at J, with 13 bases in the middle. The germline CDR1 and CDR2 sequences are SGHTA and FQGNSA. The CDR3 nucleotides read TGTGCCAGCAGCGTACGCGGGGTTAAGCCCCAGCATTTT. Protein: CASSVRGVKPQHF.

The chain has TRBV9 and TRBJ2-1, with TRBD2 matching over 7 bases. J gave up 6 bases and V 0 bases, and 3 bases lay outside the gene matches. The CDR3 has 14 residues. CDR1 SGDLS and CDR2 YYNGEE come from the germline V gene. CDR3 in DNA: TGTGCCAGCAGCGTAGGACTAGCTGTCAATGAGCAGTTCTTC. Amino acid sequence: CASSVGLAVNEQFF.

The rearrangement links TRBV27 to TRBJ2-1, with 9 bases matching TRBD1. This CDR3 has 16 residues. Trimming cost V 2 bases and J 4 bases; bases outside gene matches: 6. The germline gives CDR1 MNHEY, CDR2 SMNVEV (reference sequence). CDR3 sequence: CASSLPGQGYYNEQFF. The CDR3 DNA follows: TGTGCCAGCAGTTTACCGGGACAGGGATATTACAATGAGCAGTTCTTC.

The genes are TRBV6-2 or TRBV6-3 and TRBJ2-3; 7 bases fit TRBD2. The CDR3 has 13 residues. Trimming removed 10 bases from V and 5 bases from J; junction bases left unmatched: 9. Germline V gene sequence: CDR1 MNHEY, CDR2 SVGEGT. CDR3 nucleotides: TGTGCCACAATACCGGGGGGTGGAGATACGCAGTATTTT. Its translation: CATIPGGGDTQYF.

The V gene is TRBV7-2, the J gene TRBJ2-7; possible D gene TRBD1, 6 bases. This CDR3 region has 15 residues. Germline-derived CDR1 and CDR2 are SGHTA and FQGNSA. V was trimmed by 7 bases and J by 1 base, leaving 17 bases between them. The CDR3 is CASTQQGMASYEQYF. Here the CDR3 DNA reads TGTGCCAGCACGCAACAGGGAATGGCTTCCTACGAGCAGTACTTC.

This rearrangement joins TRBV11-2 to TRBJ1-6, with D unclear. CDR3 size: 14 residues. Trimming stripped 4 bases from V and 9 bases from J, with 13 bases between. Germline values: CDR1 SGHAT, CDR2 FQNNGV. Here the CDR3 DNA reads TGTGCCAGCAGCTCCGCCCGGGAAGGTTCACCCCTCCACTTT. This translates into CASSSAREGSPLHF. The full variable domain, completed using reference TRBV11-2 and TRBJ1-6, is EAGVAQSPRYKIIEKRQSVAFWCNPISGHATLYWYQQILGQGPKLLIQFQNNGVVDDSQLPKDRFSAERLKGVDSTLKIQPAKLEDSAVYLCASSSAREGSPLHFGNGTRLTVT.

Only a few counts were recorded for this clonotype. The V call is TRBV29-1, the J call TRBJ1-4, with a possible D match to TRBD1 (6 bases). Trimming pared 6 bases from V and 8 bases from J, leaving 19 bases between. Germline-derived CDR1 and CDR2 are SQVTM and ANQGSEA. CDR3 length equals 14 residues. The CDR3 protein is CSVGTGFAGEKLFF. CDR3 bases: TGCAGCGTGGGAACAGGGTTTGCTGGAGAAAAACTGTTTTTT.

This clonotype was detected a few times. The CDR3, as DNA: TGTGCCACCAGCGATCTGGGCAGGGAAGCGTTCTTC. The encoded protein is CATSDLGREAFF. V usage is TRBV15 and J usage is TRBJ2-1, with a possible D match to TRBD1 (5 bases). Germline-derived CDR1 and CDR2 are LNHNV and YYDKDF (reference sequence). The CDR3 length is 12 residues. Trimming stripped 5 bases from V and 15 bases from J, with 17 bases between.

In its sample, this clonotype was seen a few times. One junction end does not reproduce the germline sequence, and a read error may be involved. This rearrangement joins TRBV5-5 to TRBJ2-5; D is ambiguous. In germline, CDR1 is SGHKS, CDR2 YYEKEE (reference sequence). The CDR3 has 14 residues. CDR3 DNA sequence: TGTGCCAGTAGCTTGGAGTGGGGAAAGGAGACCCAGTACTTC. It translates to CASSLEWGKETQYF.

A word on this clonotype: At one end the junction does not follow the germline gene, possibly because of a read error. The genes are TRBV7-6 and TRBJ2-7; D is unclear. Looked up from germline, CDR1 is SGHVS and CDR2 is FNYEAQ. The CDR3 runs to 17 residues. The CDR3 here is CAGSLRTPWADSYEQYF. CDR3 nucleotide sequence: TGTGCCGGCAGCTTACGCACCCCGTGGGCGGACTCCTACGAGCAGTACTTC.

The chain carries TRBV2 and TRBJ1-1; tentatively, D is TRBD1 (6 bases). Germline CDR1 reads SNHLY; CDR2 reads FYNNEI. Trimming took 8 bases from V and 0 from J, leaving 13 bases between them. This CDR3 region has 14 residues. CDR3 DNA: TGTGCCAGCCACAGGGTCGGGGTGAACACTGAAGCTTTCTTT. This sequence encodes CASHRVGVNTEAFF. The variable domain in full, completed from reference TRBV2 and TRBJ1-1, reads EPEVTQTPSHQVTQMGQEVILRCVPISNHLYFYWYRQILGQKVEFLVSFYNNEISEKSEIFDDQFSVERPDGSNFTLKIRSTKLEDSAMYFCASHRVGVNTEAFFGQGTRLTVV.

This clonotype has only a few counts. The V call is TRBV20-1, the J call TRBJ2-7, with 8 nucleotides matching TRBD2. With V trimmed by 0 bases and J by 5 bases, 6 bases remained unmatched. The CDR3 contains 14 residues. Looked up from germline, CDR1 is DFQATT and CDR2 is SNEGSKA (reference sequence). The CDR3: CSARELGRGHEQYF. CDR3 nucleotide sequence: TGCAGTGCTAGAGAACTCGGGAGGGGACACGAGCAGTACTTC.

V is TRBV7-2 and J is TRBJ2-7; 10 positions agree with TRBD1. The CDR3 runs to 16 residues. Trimming at V came to 5 bases and at J to 7 bases, leaving 14 bases not matched to a gene. From germline, CDR1 is SGHTA and CDR2 FQGNSA. CDR3 residues: CASSQQAGTGAREQYF. CDR3 nucleotides: TGTGCCAGCAGCCAACAAGCCGGGACAGGGGCCCGGGAGCAGTACTTC.

The chain links TRBV29-1 to TRBJ2-1; possible D gene TRBD1, 7 bases. V dropped 7 bases and J dropped 7 bases, with 14 bases sitting between them. Germline V gives CDR1 SQVTM, CDR2 ANQGSEA. The CDR3 has 12 amino acids. CDR3 sequence: CSGRGLGNEQFF. For the CDR3, the DNA is TGCAGCGGGAGGGGGCTGGGAAATGAGCAGTTCTTC.